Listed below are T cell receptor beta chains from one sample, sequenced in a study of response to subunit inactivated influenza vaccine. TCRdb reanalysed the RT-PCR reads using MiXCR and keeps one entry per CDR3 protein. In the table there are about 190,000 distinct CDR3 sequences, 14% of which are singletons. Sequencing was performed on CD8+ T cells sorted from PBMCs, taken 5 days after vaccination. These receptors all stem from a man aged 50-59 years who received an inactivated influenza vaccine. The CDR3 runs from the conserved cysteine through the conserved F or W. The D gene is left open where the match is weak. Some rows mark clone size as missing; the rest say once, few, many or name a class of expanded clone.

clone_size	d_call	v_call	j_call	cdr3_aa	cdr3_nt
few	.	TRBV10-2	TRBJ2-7	CASSAAGAPAYEQYF	TGCGCCAGCAGTGCTGCGGGGGCGCCAGCCTACGAGCAGTACTTC
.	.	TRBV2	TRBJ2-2	CASSDIAILPGELFF	TGTGCCAGCAGTGATATAGCTATCCTTCCCGGGGAGCTGTTTTTT
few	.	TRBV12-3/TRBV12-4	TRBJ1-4	CASSFGGEVQELFF	TGTGCCAGCAGTTTCGGGGGCGAGGTGCAGGAACTGTTTTTT
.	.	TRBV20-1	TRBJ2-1	CSARDRERGWDEQFF	TGCAGTGCTAGAGATCGGGAGAGGGGGTGGGATGAGCAGTTCTTC
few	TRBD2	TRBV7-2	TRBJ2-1	CASSLAVGRGGSYEQFF	TGTGCCAGCAGCTTAGCGGTCGGGCGGGGAGGGTCTTATGAGCAGTTCTTC
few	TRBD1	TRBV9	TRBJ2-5	CASSNTGGLVRETQYF	TGTGCCAGCAGCAACACAGGGGGCCTCGTCCGAGAGACCCAGTACTTC
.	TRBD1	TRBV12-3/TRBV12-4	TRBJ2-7	CASSYPGTGFYEQYF	TGTGCCAGCAGCTACCCCGGGACAGGGTTTTACGAGCAGTACTTC
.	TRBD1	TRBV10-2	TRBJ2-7	CASSAQGASYEQYF	TGCGCCAGCAGCGCACAGGGGGCCTCCTACGAGCAGTACTTC
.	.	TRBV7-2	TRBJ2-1	CASSLAPNEQFF	TGTGCCAGCAGCTTAGCGCCCAATGAGCAGTTCTTC
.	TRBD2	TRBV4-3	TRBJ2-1	CASSQDLTSGREKFF	TGCGCCAGCAGCCAAGATTTAACTAGCGGCCGTGAGAAGTTCTTC
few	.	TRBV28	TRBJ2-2	CASRPGTGNTGELFF	TGTGCCAGCCGCCCTGGGACGGGGAACACCGGGGAGCTGTTTTTT
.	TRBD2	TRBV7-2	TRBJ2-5	CASSVAPPGTRKETQYF	TGTGCCAGCAGCGTCGCCCCCCCCGGGACTAGAAAAGAGACCCAGTACTTC
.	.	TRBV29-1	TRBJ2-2	CSVVAPAAPTGELFF	TGCAGCGTTGTAGCCCCGGCGGCACCAACCGGGGAGCTGTTTTTT
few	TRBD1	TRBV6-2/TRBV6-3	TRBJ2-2	CASSYQGAGELFF	TGTGCCAGCAGTTACCAGGGGGCCGGGGAGCTGTTTTTT
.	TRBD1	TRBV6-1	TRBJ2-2	CASTDAYRGSTGELFF	TGTGCCAGCACAGACGCCTACAGGGGGTCCACCGGGGAGCTGTTTTTT
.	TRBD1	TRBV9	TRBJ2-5	CASSRWTGGAGETQYF	TGTGCCAGCAGCAGATGGACAGGGGGCGCCGGGGAGACCCAGTACTTC
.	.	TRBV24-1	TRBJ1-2	CATSEGKTGGYTF	TGTGCCACCAGTGAGGGAAAAACTGGCGGCTACACCTTC
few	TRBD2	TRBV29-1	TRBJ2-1	CSGKKGLAGGNEQFF	TGCAGCGGGAAAAAAGGACTAGCGGGAGGCAATGAGCAGTTCTTC
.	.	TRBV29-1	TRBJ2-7	CSVRTVAEFYEQYF	TGCAGCGTCCGCACGGTAGCGGAATTCTACGAGCAGTACTTC
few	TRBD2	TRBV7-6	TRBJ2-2	CASSLEPVTSGGNTGELFF	TGTGCCAGCAGCTTAGAACCGGTGACTAGCGGGGGGAACACCGGGGAGCTGTTTTTT
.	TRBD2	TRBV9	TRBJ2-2	CASSGPSGGPLTGELFF	TGTGCCAGCAGCGGACCTAGCGGGGGACCACTCACCGGGGAGCTGTTTTTT
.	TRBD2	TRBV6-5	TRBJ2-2	CASSWTSRSTGELFF	TGTGCCAGCAGTTGGACTAGTAGGAGCACCGGGGAGCTGTTTTTT
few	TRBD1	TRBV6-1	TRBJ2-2	CASSEWIGTGGTGELFF	TGTGCCAGCAGTGAGTGGATCGGGACAGGGGGCACCGGGGAGCTGTTTTTT
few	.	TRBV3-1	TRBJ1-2	CASSPGPRFYGYTF	TGTGCCAGCAGCCCGGGACCGAGATTCTATGGCTACACCTTC
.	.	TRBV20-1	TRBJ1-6	CSARDLSESSYNSPLHF	TGCAGTGCTAGAGATTTGTCCGAGAGCTCCTATAATTCACCCCTCCACTTT
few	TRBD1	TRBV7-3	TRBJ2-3	CASSMTGGTDTQYF	TGTGCCAGCAGCATGACAGGGGGCACAGATACGCAGTATTTT
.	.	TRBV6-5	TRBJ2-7	CASSYGGQRDYEQYF	TGTGCCAGCAGTTACGGTGGACAGCGGGACTACGAGCAGTACTTC
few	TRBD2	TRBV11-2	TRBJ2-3	CASSLELGLAPDTQYF	TGTGCCAGCAGCTTAGAGCTGGGACTAGCACCGGATACGCAGTATTTT